Shown below are 24 T cell receptor beta chains from a single sample sequenced in a study of cytomegalovirus exposure and HLA in healthy donors. The PCR made use of 60 Vbeta and 13 Jbeta primers. The table came from immunoSEQ multiplex PCR; TCRdb's copy has only in-frame clones and leaves some out. The sample lists over 100,000 clones; approximately 69% were seen once. Sequencing used PBMCs. These receptor sequences come from a man aged 35 to 55 in good health and CMV-seropositive.

V gene TRBV5-1 combines with J gene TRBJ1-1; TRBD1 is a possible D gene (5 bases). V shed 4 bases and J shed 8 bases, with 18 bases lying between them. This CDR3 has 14 amino acids. Germline CDR1 SGHRS, CDR2 YFSETQ. In nucleotides, the CDR3 is TGCGCCAGCAGCCTTCCGACCCGGGGGAAGGAAGCTTTCTTT. Protein: CASSLPTRGKEAFF.

This clone was seen a few times. The rearrangement uses TRBV7-9 and TRBJ2-3; possible D gene TRBD1, 6 bases. The CDR3 runs to 17 residues. The germline V gene has CDR1 SEHNR and CDR2 FQNEAQ (reference sequence). The germline V and J ends were trimmed by 5 bases and 6 bases, with 24 bases remaining between them. CDR3 sequence: CASSPRGTSPSVDTQYF. The CDR3 coding sequence is TGTGCCAGCAGCCCGAGGGGGACCTCCCCGTCCGTGGATACGCAGTATTTT.

The rearrangement joins TRBV7-9 to TRBJ2-1; no clear D. CDR1 is SEHNR, CDR2 FQNEAQ, per germline (reference sequence). Trimming removed 5 bases at V and 0 bases at J, with 11 bases between. The CDR3 contains 15 residues. CDR3 coding DNA: TGTGCCAGCAGCCCTACTTCCCACTCCTACAATGAGCAGTTCTTC. It yields the protein CASSPTSHSYNEQFF.

As concerns this clone: The junction does not match germline at one end; this may be a read error. CDR3 nucleotide sequence: TGTTCCAGCAGCTTAGTAGCTCAGCCCCAGCATTTT. It is translated as CSSSLVAQPQHF. The chain recombines TRBV7-9 with TRBJ1-5; D not certain. Germline-derived CDR1 and CDR2 are SEHNR and FQNEAQ (reference sequence). This CDR3 has 12 amino acids.

V is TRBV9 and J is TRBJ1-1, with TRBD1 matching 7 bases. CDR3 length equals 16 residues. V dropped 0 bases and J dropped 4; count of bases not matched to a gene: 9. Germline V CDR1 and CDR2: SGDLS, YYNGEE. CDR3 sequence: CASSVVTGAPFTEAFF. The DNA for the CDR3 is TGTGCCAGCAGCGTAGTTACAGGGGCTCCGTTCACTGAAGCTTTCTTT.

This sequence joins TRBV30 and TRBJ2-5, with D possibly TRBD2 on 6 matching bases. The germline V and J ends were trimmed by 5 bases and 1 base, with 8 bases remaining between them. Germline V lookup: CDR1 GTSNPN, CDR2 SVGIG (reference sequence). The CDR3 is made up of 12 amino acids. This CDR3 is CAWGGVQETQYF. The CDR3 DNA follows: TGTGCCTGGGGCGGGGTCCAAGAGACCCAGTACTTC.

For the CDR3, the DNA is TGTGCCAGCAGCTTCTGGGCGGGAGGGAGCTCCTACGAGCAGTACTTC. Translation: CASSFWAGGSSYEQYF. This rearrangement joins TRBV6-6 to TRBJ2-7; 9 bases are a match to TRBD2. This CDR3 is built from 16 residues. Trimming at V came to 6 bases and at J to 0 bases, leaving 9 bases not matched to a gene. Germline values: CDR1 MNHNY, CDR2 SVGAGI (reference sequence).

In this sample, this clone turned up a few times. The rearrangement uses TRBV2 and TRBJ2-7, with TRBD1 matching over 10 bases. The CDR3 loop spans 14 amino acids. Germline loops: CDR1 SNHLY, CDR2 FYNNEI. Germline trimming cut 7 bases from V and 4 bases from J; bases unmatched to any gene: 7. CDR3 residues: CASNREGQGYEQYF. CDR3 nucleotide sequence: TGTGCCAGCAATCGGGAGGGACAGGGGTACGAGCAGTACTTC.

This clone was seen more than once but under ten times. The chain uses TRBV9 and TRBJ2-1; 10 bases map to TRBD2. This CDR3 spans 16 amino acids. Germline V CDR1 and CDR2: SGDLS, YYNGEE. The V gene end was trimmed by 4 bases and the J gene end by 4 bases; junction bases not matched to a gene: 8. The CDR3 coding sequence is TGTGCCAGCAGCTCCCAAGCGGGAGGGGTGTACAATGAGCAGTTCTTC. It encodes CASSSQAGGVYNEQFF.

This sequence joins TRBV19 and TRBJ1-1; the D gene is possibly TRBD1 (6 bases). CDR3 length equals 15 residues. Per germline, CDR1 LNHDA and CDR2 SQIVND (reference sequence). V lost 5 bases to trimming and J lost 1 base, with 14 bases between them. As DNA, the CDR3 is TGTGCCAGTAGTCCTCCCGGACAGAAGAACACTGAAGCTTTCTTT. Translating it yields CASSPPGQKNTEAFF.

This clone was detected only once. In DNA, the CDR3 is TGTGCCAGCGGGGGGGGCAACAATGAGCAGTTCTTC. Its translation: CASGGGNNEQFF. The genes are TRBV28 and TRBJ2-1, with a tentative D call TRBD2 (7 bases). The CDR3 covers 12 residues. The V end lost 8 bases, the J end lost 5 bases, and 10 bases lay between the germline ends. The V gene's germline CDR1 is MDHEN and CDR2 SYDVKM.

This sequence joins TRBV28 and TRBJ2-7; 7 bases align to TRBD1. The CDR3 sequence is 14 residues long. J gave up 3 bases and V 5 bases, and 7 bases lay outside the gene matches. Germline assignment: CDR1 MDHEN and CDR2 SYDVKM. CDR3 sequence reads: CASSMGQTSYEQYF. CDR3 bases: TGTGCCAGCAGTATGGGACAGACAAGCTACGAGCAGTACTTC.

DNA of the CDR3: TGTGCCAGCAGAGGCGGGCGGCTTAATGAAAAACTGTTTTTT. It translates to CASRGGRLNEKLFF. The genes are TRBV7-2 and TRBJ1-4, with D unclear. Germline V gives CDR1 SGHTA, CDR2 FQGNSA. Between the trimmed V and J ends, which lost 6 bases and 4 bases, there was a span of 12 bases. There are 14 residues in the CDR3.

A few counts support this clone. This rearrangement joins TRBV20-1 to TRBJ1-1; a possible D gene is TRBD1 (6 bases). There are 10 residues in the CDR3. CDR1 and CDR2 (germline): DFQATT, SNEGSKA (reference sequence). V was shortened by 6 bases and J by 11 bases, with 13 bases between the two germline ends. DNA for the CDR3: TGCAGTGCCGATGACAGGTTCGCTTTCTTT. Amino acids: CSADDRFAFF.

J is TRBJ2-6 and V is TRBV30, with D hard to call. Trimming pared 6 bases from V and 0 bases from J, leaving 9 bases between. Germline V CDR1 and CDR2: GTSNPN, SVGIG (reference sequence). The CDR3 runs 14 residues. The CDR3 loop reads CACTPNSGANVLTF. In DNA form, the CDR3 reads TGTGCCTGTACACCCAACTCTGGGGCCAACGTCCTGACTTTC.

The chain couples TRBV27 to TRBJ1-2, with a tentative D call TRBD1 (5 bases). Per the germline V gene, CDR1 is MNHEY and CDR2 is SMNVEV (reference sequence). This CDR3 region has 15 residues. Trimming shortened V by 5 bases and J by 8 bases, and 21 bases separated the two germline ends. The CDR3 loop reads CASSPSGAVRIGYTF. CDR3 nucleotide sequence: TGTGCCAGCAGTCCTTCTGGGGCGGTACGAATCGGCTACACCTTC.

The chain combines TRBV5-4 with TRBJ2-5, with D possibly TRBD2 on 6 matching bases. The germline gives CDR1 SGHNT, CDR2 YYREEE (reference sequence). This CDR3 contains 15 residues. Trimming left V 4 bases short and J 4 bases short, with 17 bases between. CDR3 loop: CASSRPVGGRETQYF. The CDR3 DNA is TGTGCCAGCAGCCGGCCGGTGGGAGGAAGAGAGACCCAGTACTTC. Looking up the rest from reference TRBV5-4 and TRBJ2-5 gives the full variable domain: ETGVTQSPTHLIKTRGQQVTLRCSSQSGHNTVSWYQQALGQGPQFIFQYYREEENGRGNFPPRFSGLQFPNYSSELNVNALELDDSALYLCASSRPVGGRETQYFGPGTRLLVL.

The chain joins TRBV5-1 to TRBJ1-2; 7 bases align to TRBD1. The CDR3 consists of 12 residues. V gave up 1 base and J gave up 8 bases; unmatched junction bases: 2. Per the germline V gene, CDR1 is SGHRS and CDR2 is YFSETQ. The CDR3: CASSLQGDGYTF. CDR3 DNA sequence: TGCGCCAGCAGCTTGCAGGGGGACGGCTACACCTTC. Full variable domain (outside the CDR3, taken from reference TRBV5-1 and TRBJ1-2): KAGVTQTPRYLIKTRGQQVTLSCSPISGHRSVSWYQQTPGQGLQFLFEYFSETQRNKGNFPGRFSGRQFSNSRSEMNVSTLELGDSALYLCASSLQGDGYTFGSGTRLTVV.

The rearrangement links TRBV30 to TRBJ1-2; 11 nucleotides align to TRBD1. Looked up from germline, CDR1 is GTSNPN and CDR2 is SVGIG (reference sequence). Trimming cost V 5 bases and J 6 bases; bases outside gene matches: 8. The CDR3 extends over 14 amino acids. The DNA for the CDR3 is TGTGCCTGGGCAAGGACAGGGGGCGCGGATGGCTACACCTTC. Residues: CAWARTGGADGYTF.

This clone was counted a few times. The chain recombines TRBV7-2 with TRBJ1-5, with TRBD1 identical over 7 bases. This CDR3 has 14 residues. Per the germline V gene, CDR1 is SGHTA and CDR2 is FQGNSA. The ends lost 4 bases at V and 6 bases at J; junction bases unmatched: 6. The chain's CDR3 is CASSSTGAGQPQHF. The DNA for the CDR3 is TGTGCCAGCAGCTCTACAGGGGCGGGTCAGCCCCAGCATTTT.

The chain carries TRBV29-1 and TRBJ2-7, with D uncertain. CDR1 and CDR2 (germline): SQVTM, ANQGSEA. The CDR3 runs 11 residues. Trimming cost V 4 bases and J 4 bases, with 8 bases left between them. The CDR3 spells CSVGALYEQYF. For the CDR3, the DNA is TGCAGCGTTGGAGCTCTTTACGAGCAGTACTTC.

This chain links TRBV5-8 with TRBJ1-2; 7 positions agree with TRBD1. This CDR3 is built from 14 residues. Germline trimming cut 4 bases from V and 3 bases from J; bases unmatched to any gene: 6. Germline CDR1 is SGHTS and CDR2 is YDEGEE. CDR3 in amino acids: CASSRRDRDYGYTF. As DNA, the CDR3 is TGTGCCAGCAGCCGCCGGGACAGAGACTATGGCTACACCTTC.

The chain couples TRBV28 to TRBJ1-3; tentative D call: TRBD1 (6 bases). From germline, CDR1 is MDHEN and CDR2 SYDVKM. CDR3 length: 16 residues. V lost 5 bases, J lost 0 bases, and 14 bases lay in between. CDR3 sequence reads: CASSGQSGFSGNTIYF. CDR3 nucleotide sequence: TGTGCCAGCAGTGGACAGTCAGGCTTCTCTGGAAACACCATATATTTT.

A few counts support this clone. The chain carries TRBV28 and TRBJ1-5; D remains unclear. Per the germline V gene, CDR1 is MDHEN and CDR2 is SYDVKM. There are 14 residues in the CDR3. Trimming took off 2 bases at V and 7 bases at J, with 12 bases between the two ends. In DNA, the CDR3 is TGTGCCAGCAGTTTAATTGGGCGAAAGCAGCCCCAGCATTTT. It specifies CASSLIGRKQPQHF.